The sample holds a few counts of the clone carrying this T cell receptor (beta chain). Its antigen remains unidentified. TCRdb processed the RT-PCR reads anew with MiXCR; each CDR3 protein has one entry. The data hold under 800,000 distinct CDR3 sequences, with roughly 14% observed a single time. The data belong to a study of response to subunit inactivated influenza vaccine. From germline, CDR1 is DFQATT and CDR2 SNEGSKA (reference sequence). The germline V and J ends were trimmed by 2 bases and 5 bases, with 10 bases remaining between them. This CDR3 is built from 12 residues. Findings of the study overall: Few new T cells, the authors suggested, are recruited by each seasonal influenza vaccination.

The V call is TRBV20-1, the J call TRBJ2-7, with D tentatively TRBD1 (6 bases). The receptor was isolated from a man aged 50 to 60 who received an inactivated influenza vaccine. The input for sequencing was PBMCs from blood, taken less than 15 days before vaccination. Here the CDR3 DNA reads TGCAGTGCTAGAAACAGGGTCCACGAGCAGTACTTC. Translated, it gives CSARNRVHEQYF.